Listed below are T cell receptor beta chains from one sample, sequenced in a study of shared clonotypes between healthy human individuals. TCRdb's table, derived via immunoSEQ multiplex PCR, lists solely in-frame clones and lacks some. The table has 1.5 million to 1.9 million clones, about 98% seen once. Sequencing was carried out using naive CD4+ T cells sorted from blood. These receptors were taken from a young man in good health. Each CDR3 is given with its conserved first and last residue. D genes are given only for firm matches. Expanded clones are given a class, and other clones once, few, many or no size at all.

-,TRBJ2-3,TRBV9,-,CASSVATGVAYLTDTQYF,TGTGCCAGCAGCGTAGCTACGGGGGTAGCTTACCTCACAGATACGCAGTATTTT
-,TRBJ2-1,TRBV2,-,CASSEKGLSSYNEQFF,TGTGCCAGCAGTGAAAAGGGCTTAAGCTCCTACAATGAGCAGTTCTTC
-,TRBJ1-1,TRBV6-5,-,CASSYVGQLNTEAFF,TGTGCCAGCAGTTACGTCGGCCAGTTGAACACTGAAGCTTTCTTT
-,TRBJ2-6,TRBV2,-,CASSAGGGAGANVLTF,TGTGCCAGCAGTGCAGGGGGAGGGGCTGGGGCCAACGTCCTGACTTTC
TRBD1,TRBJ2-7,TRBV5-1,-,CASSRDSQQYF,TGCGCCAGCAGCCGGGACAGCCAGCAGTACTTC
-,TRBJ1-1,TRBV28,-,CASSSRLNTEAFF,TGTGCCAGCAGTTCTCGGTTGAACACTGAAGCTTTCTTT
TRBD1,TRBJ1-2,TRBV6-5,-,CASSQGQGYGYTF,TGTGCCAGCAGCCAAGGACAGGGCTATGGCTACACCTTC
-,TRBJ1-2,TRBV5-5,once,CASSLWTDKSYGYTF,TGTGCCAGCAGCTTGTGGACAGATAAAAGCTATGGCTACACCTTC
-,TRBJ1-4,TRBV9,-,CASSVGGVDEKLFF,TGTGCCAGCAGCGTAGGAGGGGTCGATGAAAAACTGTTTTTT
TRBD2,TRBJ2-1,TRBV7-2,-,CASSLGAGGSNEQFF,TGTGCCAGCAGCTTAGGGGCGGGAGGGAGTAATGAGCAGTTCTTC
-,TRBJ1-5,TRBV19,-,CGSRTGINQPQHF,TGTGGATCCCGTACAGGGATCAATCAGCCCCAGCATTTT
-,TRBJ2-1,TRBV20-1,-,CSAPSNEQFF,TGCAGTGCCCCCAGCAATGAGCAGTTCTTC
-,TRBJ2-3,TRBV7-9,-,CASSLGGRPTDTQYF,TGTGCCAGCAGCTTAGGGGGTAGACCCACAGATACGCAGTATTTT
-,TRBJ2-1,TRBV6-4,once,CASSGDSYNEQFF,TGTGCCAGCAGCGGGGACTCCTACAATGAGCAGTTCTTC
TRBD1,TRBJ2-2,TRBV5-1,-,CASSLAAGGGNTGELFF,TGCGCCAGCAGCTTGGCGGCAGGGGGCGGGAACACCGGGGAGCTGTTTTTT
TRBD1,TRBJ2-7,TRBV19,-,CASSRGTGGAGSTYEQYF,TGTGCCAGTAGTAGGGGGACAGGGGGCGCAGGTTCGACCTACGAGCAGTACTTC
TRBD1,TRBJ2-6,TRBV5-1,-,CASSGQGTGANVLTF,TGCGCCAGCAGCGGACAGGGTACCGGGGCCAACGTCCTGACTTTC
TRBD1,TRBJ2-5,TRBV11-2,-,CASSSGPGTGETQYF,TGTGCCAGCAGCTCGGGACCGGGGACAGGGGAGACCCAGTACTTC
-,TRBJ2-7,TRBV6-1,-,CASTPRGPLWEQYF,TGTGCCAGCACCCCCCGGGGACCCCTGTGGGAGCAGTACTTC
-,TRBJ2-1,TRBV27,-,CASSSGRNNEQFF,TGTGCCAGCAGTTCGGGACGAAACAATGAGCAGTTCTTC
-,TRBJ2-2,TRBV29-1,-,CSVEDREITGELFF,TGCAGCGTTGAAGATCGGGAGATCACCGGGGAGCTGTTTTTT
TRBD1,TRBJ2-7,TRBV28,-,CASTIQTGGKDEQYF,TGTGCCAGCACCATTCAGACAGGGGGTAAGGACGAGCAGTACTTC
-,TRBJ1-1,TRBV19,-,CASSYWGNTEAFF,TGTGCCAGTAGTTATTGGGGTAACACTGAAGCTTTCTTT
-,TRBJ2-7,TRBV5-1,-,CASSLDGSSYEQYF,TGCGCCAGCAGCCTCGACGGGAGCTCCTACGAGCAGTACTTC
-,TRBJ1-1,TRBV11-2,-,CASSLTGVEAFF,TGTGCCAGCAGCCTGACAGGAGTTGAAGCTTTCTTT
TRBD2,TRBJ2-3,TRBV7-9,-,CASSQLAFSTDTQYF,TGTGCCAGCAGCCAACTAGCGTTTAGCACAGATACGCAGTATTTT